This T cell receptor beta chain was captured in a study of T cells in Graves' hyperthyroidism and ophthalmopathy. Turning to the study itself: Before any treatment, at initial diagnosis, peripheral blood was collected. Notes on the study in general: The blood repertoire included most of the expanded thyroid clonotypes above 0.001.

Newly diagnosed hyperthyroidism patients aged 18 to 65 years had disease lasting under 2 months. Clinical symptoms, serum thyroxine, TRAb, thyroid ultrasound and orbital computed tomography established diagnosis. This clonotype was observed many times. The antigen is undetermined. TCR beta CDR3 regions were amplified from RNA transcripts. The TCR CDR3 was amplified in a first-round RT-PCR using the HTBI primer set. TCRdb recomputed calls from the multiplex PCR reads with MiXCR, one row per CDR3 protein. This sample has fewer than 650,000 distinct CDR3 sequences; 14% occur once, and the top ten carry about 14%. Germline V lookup: CDR1 SEHNR, CDR2 FQNEAQ (reference sequence). The CDR3 covers 16 residues. V lost 5 bases, J lost 3 bases, and 19 bases lay in between.

Material: blood. The sequence derives from a woman between 40 and 55 years old with Graves' hyperthyroidism. The chain links TRBV7-9 to TRBJ1-2; D is perhaps TRBD1 (6 bases). The CDR3 coding sequence is TGTGCCAGCAGCCATGAGGATACAGGGTTCGACTATGGCTACACCTTC. Its translation: CASSHEDTGFDYGYTF.